The 23 T cell receptor beta chains below come from one sample, sequenced in a study of T cells in Graves' hyperthyroidism and ophthalmopathy. What was amplified from RNA transcripts were TCR beta CDR3 regions. The HTBI primer set served for first-round RT-PCR of the TCR CDR3. TCRdb redid the calling of the multiplex PCR reads with MiXCR, one entry per CDR3 protein. The table records approximately 510,000 distinct CDR3 sequences, over 45% of them present only once. The sequenced material came from peripheral blood or thyroid tissue (not recorded which). Receptor source: an adult woman with Graves' disease, either hyperthyroidism or ophthalmopathy (not recorded which).

The gene calls are TRBV7-9 and TRBJ2-1; D call uncertain. TRBJ2-7 matches the DNA end more closely, so the J call is doubtful. Germline CDR1 reads SEHNR; CDR2 reads FQNEAQ (reference sequence). The CDR3 totals 12 residues. The CDR3 protein is CASSSSGNEQYF. The CDR3 DNA reads as TGTGCCAGCAGCTCCAGTGGCAATGAGCAGTACTTC.

In regard to this clonotype: A much larger clone lies a single base off, so this may be a read error. The CDR3: CAGSDWTGEETQYF. Written as DNA, the CDR3 is TGTGCCGGCAGCGACTGGACAGGGGAAGAGACCCAGTACTTC. The V and J genes are TRBV6-6 and TRBJ2-5; 9 nucleotides line up with TRBD1. The CDR3 contains 14 residues. Germline CDR1 reads MNHNY; CDR2 reads SVGAGI (reference sequence).

This clonotype was detected ten times or more. The V gene is TRBV2, the J gene TRBJ1-2, with D possibly TRBD1 on 5 matching bases. The germline V and J ends were trimmed by 6 bases and 1 base, with 6 bases remaining between them. CDR3 size: 12 residues. From germline, CDR1 is SNHLY and CDR2 FYNNEI. The CDR3 reads CASRGLNYGYTF. The CDR3 nucleotides are TGTGCCAGCAGGGGGCTTAACTATGGCTACACCTTC.

The V call is TRBV6-1, the J call TRBJ1-4; TRBD1 agrees at 7 bases. The ends lost 1 base at V and 7 bases at J; junction bases unmatched: 6. Germline lookup yields CDR1 MNHNS and CDR2 SASEGT. This CDR3 has 15 amino acids. The CDR3 region is CASSEEPTGTEKLFF. The DNA of the CDR3 is TGTGCCAGCAGTGAAGAACCGACAGGGACTGAAAAACTGTTTTTT.

The gene calls are TRBV7-8 and TRBJ2-7; 8 positions agree with TRBD1. Germline-derived CDR1 and CDR2 are SGHVS and FQNEAQ. The CDR3 loop spans 15 amino acids. Trimming cost V 6 bases and J 2 bases; bases outside gene matches: 9. The CDR3 spells CASRWGEQGAYEQYF. As DNA, the CDR3 is TGTGCCAGCAGGTGGGGAGAACAGGGGGCCTACGAGCAGTACTTC.

The V gene is TRBV20-1, the J gene TRBJ1-2, with D unresolved. Trimming took 3 bases from V and 4 from J, leaving 9 bases between them. Per germline, CDR1 DFQATT and CDR2 SNEGSKA (reference sequence). CDR3 length: 12 amino acids. CDR3 DNA sequence: TGCAGTGCTAGTCAAGTCGGCTATGGCTACACCTTC. It encodes CSASQVGYGYTF.

The J gene is TRBJ2-5, the V gene TRBV20-1; D is possibly TRBD1 (7 bases). The CDR3 runs 14 residues. CDR1 DFQATT and CDR2 SNEGSKA come from the germline V gene (reference sequence). The V gene lost 1 base and the J gene lost 9 bases, with 18 bases spanning the gap. The CDR3 DNA sequence: TGCAGTGCTAGAGTGGGGCAGGGGGGACAGCCCCAGTACTTC. Protein product: CSARVGQGGQPQYF.

This clonotype was detected many times. V and J are TRBV4-2 and TRBJ2-7; D is uncertain. Germline lookup yields CDR1 LGHNA and CDR2 YNFKEQ. Deletions cut 1 base from V and 6 bases from J, with 4 bases between. This CDR3 is built from 11 residues. The CDR3 here is CASSQAGEQYF. In DNA form, the CDR3 reads TGTGCCAGCAGCCAAGCGGGCGAGCAGTACTTC.

This clonotype was seen repeatedly, ten times or more. The chain links TRBV11-2 to TRBJ2-5; TRBD2 agrees at 10 bases. V lost 5 bases and J lost 5; bases outside the gene matches: 8. The CDR3 consists of 15 residues. The germline V gene encodes CDR1 SGHAT and CDR2 FQNNGV. CDR3 protein: CASSPSGSIAETQYF. Here the CDR3 DNA reads TGTGCCAGCAGCCCTAGCGGGAGTATTGCTGAGACCCAGTACTTC.

This clonotype has just a few counts. The J gene is TRBJ2-5, the V gene TRBV20-1; 8 nucleotides agree with TRBD2. Trimming removed 2 bases from V and 5 bases from J; junction bases left unmatched: 13. This CDR3 is built from 16 residues. The germline V gene encodes CDR1 DFQATT and CDR2 SNEGSKA (reference sequence). CDR3 coding DNA: TGCAGTGCTAGATCCGGGACTAGGGGCGCCGGGGAGACCCAGTACTTC. Its protein product is CSARSGTRGAGETQYF.

This clonotype has only one observation. J is TRBJ1-1 and V is TRBV4-3; the D gene is possibly TRBD1 (6 bases). The germline gives CDR1 LGHNA, CDR2 YSLEER. Trimming shortened V by 8 bases and J by 1 base, and 11 bases separated the two germline ends. The CDR3 runs to 13 residues. CDR3 bases: TGCGCCAGCCGTACAGGGCCGAACACTGAAGCTTTCTTT. Protein sequence: CASRTGPNTEAFF.

This chain joins TRBV7-3 and TRBJ1-5; the D gene is possibly TRBD1 (5 bases). Germline V lookup: CDR1 SGHTA, CDR2 FQGTGA. The CDR3 extends over 15 amino acids. Trimming pared 3 bases from V and 1 base from J, leaving 10 bases between. For the CDR3, the DNA is TGTGCCAGCAGCTTTGACGGGGCCAGCAATCAGCCCCAGCATTTT. This translates into CASSFDGASNQPQHF. Drawing the rest from reference TRBV7-3 and TRBJ1-5, the complete variable domain is GAGVSQTPSNKVTEKGKYVELRCDPISGHTALYWYRQSLGQGPEFLIYFQGTGAADDSGLPNDRFFAVRPEGSVSTLKIQRTERGDSAVYLCASSFDGASNQPQHFGDGTRLSIL.

The chain uses TRBV28 and TRBJ2-7; possibly TRBD1 or TRBD2 for D (5 bases each). The V gene's germline CDR1 is MDHEN and CDR2 SYDVKM. CDR3 length: 13 residues. The ends were cut back, 2 bases at V and 5 bases at J, with 10 bases in the middle. The CDR3: CASSLEGSNEQYF. The DNA for the CDR3 is TGTGCCAGCAGTTTAGAGGGGAGTAACGAGCAGTACTTC.

The gene calls are TRBV5-1 and TRBJ2-2; D gene uncertain. The V gene lost 3 bases and the J gene lost 0 bases, with 9 bases spanning the gap. The CDR3 extends over 15 amino acids. Germline CDR1 is SGHRS and CDR2 is YFSETQ. In nucleotides, the CDR3 is TGCGCCAGCAGCTCCCAAGTATCGAACACCGGGGAGCTGTTTTTT. Amino acid sequence: CASSSQVSNTGELFF.

This clonotype was found a few times. The genes are TRBV11-2 and TRBJ1-2, with D unresolved. V lost 8 bases, J lost 5 bases, and 21 bases lay in between. Germline V gives CDR1 SGHAT, CDR2 FQNNGV. This CDR3 is 15 amino acids long. The CDR3 region is CASSTNSGVVYGYTF. The CDR3 DNA follows: TGTGCCAGCTCTACTAATTCCGGGGTCGTTTATGGCTACACCTTC.

The gene calls are TRBV29-1 and TRBJ2-5, with TRBD2 as a possible D gene (5 bases). Germline-derived CDR1 and CDR2 are SQVTM and ANQGSEA. Trimming pared 3 bases from V and 6 bases from J, leaving 11 bases between. The CDR3 extends over 12 amino acids. The CDR3: CSVEDSYQTQYF. The CDR3 DNA sequence: TGCAGCGTTGAGGACTCCTATCAGACCCAGTACTTC.

This clonotype was seen only once. This chain connects TRBV7-6 to TRBJ1-5, with 9 positions matching TRBD1. V shed 1 base and J 4 bases; nucleotides not matched to a gene: 2. CDR1 and CDR2 from the germline V gene are SGHVS and FNYEAQ. This CDR3 contains 15 residues. CDR3 region: CASSLGDRENQPQHF. The CDR3 DNA follows: TGTGCCAGCAGCTTAGGGGACAGGGAGAATCAGCCCCAGCATTTT. Full variable domain (outside the CDR3, taken from reference TRBV7-6 and TRBJ1-5): GAGVSQSPRYKVTKRGQDVALRCDPISGHVSLYWYRQALGQGPEFLTYFNYEAQQDKSGLPNDRFSAERPEGSISTLTIQRTEQRDSAMYRCASSLGDRENQPQHFGDGTRLSIL.

As concerns this clonotype: A much larger clone differs by one base, so this may be a read error. This chain joins TRBV10-3 and TRBJ1-1; D gene unclear. The germline V gene has CDR1 ENHRY and CDR2 SYGVKD. V was shortened by 2 bases and J by 1 base, with 5 bases between the two germline ends. This CDR3 region has 13 residues. CDR3 protein: CAISEAENTEAFF. CDR3 sequence (DNA): TGTGCCATCAGTGAGGCCGAGAACACTGAAGCTTTCTTT.

V is TRBV10-3 and J is TRBJ2-7, with D maybe TRBD2 (6 bases). The CDR3 is 15 amino acids. Between the trimmed V and J ends, which lost 6 bases and 6 bases, there was a span of 21 bases. The germline V gene has CDR1 ENHRY and CDR2 SYGVKD. CDR3 residues: CAISHSGHKRGEQYF. The CDR3 coding sequence is TGTGCCATCAGCCATAGCGGACACAAAAGGGGCGAGCAGTACTTC.

This clonotype was observed a few times. The chain carries TRBV28 and TRBJ1-2; no definite D call. CDR1 MDHEN and CDR2 SYDVKM come from the germline V gene. CDR3 length: 13 residues. V lost 6 bases and J lost 7, with 15 bases in between. The CDR3 protein is CASRPTNGAGYTF. In nucleotides, the CDR3 is TGTGCCAGCAGACCCACCAACGGAGCTGGCTACACCTTC.

The chain links TRBV7-2 to TRBJ1-3, with 7 positions matching TRBD1. The CDR3 has 15 amino acids. The V and J ends lost 1 base and 2 bases, in that order; junction bases with no gene match: 2. Germline CDR1 is SGHTA and CDR2 is FQGNSA. CDR3 residues: CASSLGDRAGNTIYF. The CDR3 nucleotides are TGTGCCAGCAGCTTAGGTGACAGGGCTGGAAACACCATATATTTT.

The chain is built from TRBV19 and TRBJ2-5, with TRBD2 matching 9 bases. Trimming removed 0 bases from V and 6 bases from J; junction bases left unmatched: 5. Germline V gene sequence: CDR1 LNHDA, CDR2 SQIVND (reference sequence). The CDR3 has 15 amino acids. The CDR3 here is CASSIDVAGAQTQYF. CDR3 DNA sequence: TGTGCCAGTAGTATAGATGTAGCGGGAGCCCAGACCCAGTACTTC. Looking up the rest from reference TRBV19 and TRBJ2-5 gives the full variable domain: DGGITQSPKYLFRKEGQNVTLSCEQNLNHDAMYWYRQDPGQGLRLIYYSQIVNDFQKGDIAEGYSVSREKKESFPLTVTSAQKNPTAFYLCASSIDVAGAQTQYFGPGTRLLVL.

This clonotype has a handful of counts. The chain joins TRBV7-3 to TRBJ2-1; D ambiguous. CDR3 length equals 11 residues. V lost 3 bases, J lost 9 bases, and 6 bases lay in between. Germline V CDR1 and CDR2: SGHTA, FQGTGA. In nucleotides, the CDR3 is TGTGCCAGCAGCTTCGGAGTTGAGCAGTTCTTC. Its protein is CASSFGVEQFF.